This TCR beta chain was sequenced for a study of CD8 T cells in Susac syndrome. The RNA, about 0.5 to 1 ug, was put through reverse transcription using random hexamers. The CDR3 of TCR beta was amplified by immunoSEQ multiplex PCR across 54 Vbeta and 13 Jbeta. MiXCR was run by TCRdb on the immunoSEQ multiplex PCR reads, yielding one entry per CDR3 protein. The data show 180,000 or so distinct CDR3 sequences, with about 94% seen just once and around 0.14% held by the top ten. The CDR3 spans 13 residues. Trimming left V 3 bases short and J 7 bases short, with 12 bases between. Sequencing targeted TCR beta in blood CD8+ and CD4+ T cells. Controls were healthy donors chosen to match patients in age and sex.

V gene TRBV12-3 or TRBV12-4 combines with J gene TRBJ1-2; a possible D gene is TRBD1 (5 bases). The TCR sequence derives from a human donor in good health. Sequencing used CD4+ T cells from PBMCs. In DNA, the CDR3 is TGTGCCAGCAGTTTGAGGCAGGGTCTTGGCTACACCTTC. Protein sequence: CASSLRQGLGYTF.